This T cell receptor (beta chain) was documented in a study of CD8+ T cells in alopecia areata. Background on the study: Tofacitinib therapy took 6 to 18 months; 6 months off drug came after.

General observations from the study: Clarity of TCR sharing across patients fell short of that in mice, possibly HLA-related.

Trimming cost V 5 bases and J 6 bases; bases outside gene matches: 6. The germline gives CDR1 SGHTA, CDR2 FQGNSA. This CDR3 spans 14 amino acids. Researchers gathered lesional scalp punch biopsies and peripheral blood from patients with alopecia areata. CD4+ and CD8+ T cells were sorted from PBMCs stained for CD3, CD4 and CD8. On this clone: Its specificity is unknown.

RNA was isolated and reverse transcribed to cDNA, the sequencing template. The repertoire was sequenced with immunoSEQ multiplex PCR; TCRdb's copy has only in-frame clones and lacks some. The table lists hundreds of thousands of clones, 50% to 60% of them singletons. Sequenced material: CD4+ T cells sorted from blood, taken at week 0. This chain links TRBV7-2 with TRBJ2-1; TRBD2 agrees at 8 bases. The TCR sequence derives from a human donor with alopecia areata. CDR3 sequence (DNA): TGTGCCAGCAGCCGGGGGGGCCCGGGCAATGAGCAGTTCTTC. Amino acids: CASSRGGPGNEQFF.